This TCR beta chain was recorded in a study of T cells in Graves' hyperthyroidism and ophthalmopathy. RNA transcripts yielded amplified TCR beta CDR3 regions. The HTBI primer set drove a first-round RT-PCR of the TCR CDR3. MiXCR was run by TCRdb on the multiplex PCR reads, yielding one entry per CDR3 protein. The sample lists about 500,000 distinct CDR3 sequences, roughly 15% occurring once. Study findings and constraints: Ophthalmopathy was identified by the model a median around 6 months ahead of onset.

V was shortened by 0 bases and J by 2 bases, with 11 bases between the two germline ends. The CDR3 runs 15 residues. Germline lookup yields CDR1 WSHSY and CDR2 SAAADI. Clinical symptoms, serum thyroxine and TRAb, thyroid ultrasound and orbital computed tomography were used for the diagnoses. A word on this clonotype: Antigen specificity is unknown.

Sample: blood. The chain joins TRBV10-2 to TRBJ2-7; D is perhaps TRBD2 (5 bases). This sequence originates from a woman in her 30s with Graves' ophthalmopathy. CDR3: CASSESAPSPYEQYF. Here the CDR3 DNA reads TGCGCCAGCAGTGAGTCGGCCCCTAGCCCCTACGAGCAGTACTTC.